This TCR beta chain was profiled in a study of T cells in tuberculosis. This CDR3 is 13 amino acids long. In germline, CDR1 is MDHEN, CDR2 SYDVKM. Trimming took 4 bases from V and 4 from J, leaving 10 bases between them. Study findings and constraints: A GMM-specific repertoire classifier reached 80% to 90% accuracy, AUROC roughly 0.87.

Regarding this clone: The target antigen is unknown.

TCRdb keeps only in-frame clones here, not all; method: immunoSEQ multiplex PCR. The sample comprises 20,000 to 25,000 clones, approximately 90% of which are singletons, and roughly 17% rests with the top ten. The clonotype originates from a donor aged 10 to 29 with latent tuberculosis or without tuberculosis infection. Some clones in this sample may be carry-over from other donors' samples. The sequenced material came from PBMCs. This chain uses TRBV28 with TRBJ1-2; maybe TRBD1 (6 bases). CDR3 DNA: TGTGCCAGCAGTTCCGGACAGAGCTATGGCTACACCTTC. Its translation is CASSSGQSYGYTF.